What follows is one TCR beta chain and its context. Antigen specificity is unknown. TCRdb keeps only in-frame clones here, not all; method: immunoSEQ multiplex PCR. This sample has about 22,000 clones, with approximately 70% found just once. This entry is derived from a study of vaccination effects on CD4 cells after COVID-19. General study findings and limits: Clones from infection and from vaccination both contracted markedly late after vaccination. Few convalescent patients, and no early post-infection timepoints, were available to the study.

In the ViraFEST assay, antigen-specific CD4+ clonotypes were identified by expansion after peptide-pool stimulation. CD4+ T cells were isolated after around ten days of culture. Neither prior SARS-CoV-2 infection nor positive nucleocapsid antibodies were present in the vaccine recipients. It was with 10 IU/ml IL-2 and roughly 9.2 ug/ml peptides that around 1.8 million PBMC per well were cultured. CDR1 MNHEY and CDR2 SVGAGI come from the germline V gene. The V and J ends lost 0 bases and 7 bases respectively, with 13 bases between them. This CDR3 has 15 amino acids. The TCR was taken from a human donor who received a COVID-19 vaccine. This specimen consisted of CD4+ T cells from PBMCs cultured with HCoV-229E spike peptides, obtained before COVID-19 vaccination. The V call is TRBV6-5, the J call TRBJ1-5; D gene uncertain. CDR3 coding DNA: TGTGCCAGCAGTTACTCGAGGGAGGGTCGGCAGCCCCAGCATTTT. Translated, it gives CASSYSREGRQPQHF.